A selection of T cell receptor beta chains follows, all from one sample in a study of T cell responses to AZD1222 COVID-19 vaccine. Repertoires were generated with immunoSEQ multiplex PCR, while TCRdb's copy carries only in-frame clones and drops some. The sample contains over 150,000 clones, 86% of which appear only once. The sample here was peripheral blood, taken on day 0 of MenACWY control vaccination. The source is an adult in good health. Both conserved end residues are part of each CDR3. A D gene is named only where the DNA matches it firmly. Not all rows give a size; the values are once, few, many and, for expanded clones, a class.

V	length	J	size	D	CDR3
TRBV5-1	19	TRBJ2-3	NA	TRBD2	CASSSFGPSGGVRSDTQYF
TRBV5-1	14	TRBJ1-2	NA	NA	CASTLQGRTTGYTF
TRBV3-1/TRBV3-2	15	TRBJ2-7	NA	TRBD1	CASSQAGTGVYEQYF
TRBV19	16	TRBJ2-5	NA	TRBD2	CASSTRLAGAQETQYF
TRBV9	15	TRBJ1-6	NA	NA	CASSVGQAEGSPLHF
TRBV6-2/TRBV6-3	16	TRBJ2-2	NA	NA	CASSPRGAVNTGELFF
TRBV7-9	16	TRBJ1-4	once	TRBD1	CASSREVEDRDEKLFF
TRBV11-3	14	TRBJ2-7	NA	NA	CASSFTLRNYEQYF
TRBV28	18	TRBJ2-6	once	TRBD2	CARCRLRGGPSGANVLTF
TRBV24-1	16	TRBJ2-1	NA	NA	CATSDKGTSSYNEQFF
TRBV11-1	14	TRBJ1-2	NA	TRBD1	CASSRSGQGEYYTF
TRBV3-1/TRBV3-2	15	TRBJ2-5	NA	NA	CASSQDQQRFETQYF
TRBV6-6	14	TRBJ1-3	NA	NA	CASSRLGSGNTIYF
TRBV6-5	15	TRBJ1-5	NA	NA	CASSYSRESNQPQHF
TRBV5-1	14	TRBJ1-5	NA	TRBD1	CASSPGTGYQPQHF
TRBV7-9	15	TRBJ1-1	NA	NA	CASSPRDLANTEAFF
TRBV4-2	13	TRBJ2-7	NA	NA	CASSQDRYAEGYF
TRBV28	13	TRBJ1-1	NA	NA	CASSLWGDTEAFF
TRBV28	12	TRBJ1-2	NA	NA	CASNGRGNGYTF
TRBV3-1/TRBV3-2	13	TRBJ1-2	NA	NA	CASSQSLGYGYTF
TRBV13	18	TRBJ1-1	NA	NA	CASSLGLRSRKVNTEAFF
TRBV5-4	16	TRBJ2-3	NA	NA	CASRVVAESTTDTQYF
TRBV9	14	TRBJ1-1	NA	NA	CASSYRQSNTEAFF
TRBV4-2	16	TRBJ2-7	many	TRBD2	CASSREGLGSSYEQYF
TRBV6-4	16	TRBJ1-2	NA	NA	CASSDSLLGGPYGYTF
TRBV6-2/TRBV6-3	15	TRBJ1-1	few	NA	CASSYSVREGTEAFF
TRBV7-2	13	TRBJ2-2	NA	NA	CASSLYGNGELFF
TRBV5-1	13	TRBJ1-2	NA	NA	CASSLNRAYGYTF
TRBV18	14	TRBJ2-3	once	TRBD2	CASSRGGSADTQYF
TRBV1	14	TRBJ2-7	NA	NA	CTSSPRREGDEQYF
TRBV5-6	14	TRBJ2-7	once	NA	CASSIGTGTYEQYF
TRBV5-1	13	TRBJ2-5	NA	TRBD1	CASGQGDQETQYF
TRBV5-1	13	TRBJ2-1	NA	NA	CASSLGTYNEQFF
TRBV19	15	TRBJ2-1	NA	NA	CASSIDSPSYNEQFF
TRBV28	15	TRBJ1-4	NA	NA	CASGQSRAYNEKLFF
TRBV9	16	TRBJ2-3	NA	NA	CASSAHLDVGTDTQYF
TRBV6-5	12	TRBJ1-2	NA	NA	CASRLRGYGYTF
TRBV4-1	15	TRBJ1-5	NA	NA	CASSQNSSPDQPQHF
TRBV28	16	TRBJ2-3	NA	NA	CASSQASGGPPDTQYF
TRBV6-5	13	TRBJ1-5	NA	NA	CASSLTRLQPQHF
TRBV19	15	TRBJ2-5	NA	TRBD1	CASSTSRQGEETQYF
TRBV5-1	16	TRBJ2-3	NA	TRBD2	CASSLGLAESTDTQYF
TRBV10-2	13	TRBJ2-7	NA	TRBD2	CASSASSGYEQYF
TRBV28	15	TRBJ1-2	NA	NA	CASSQPPGGVYGYTF
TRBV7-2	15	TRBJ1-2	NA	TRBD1	CASSPRDRESYGYTF
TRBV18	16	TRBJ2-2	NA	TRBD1	CASSPSTGSHTGELFF
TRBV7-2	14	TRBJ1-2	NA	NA	CASSLVSTNYGYTF
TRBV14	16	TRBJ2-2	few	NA	CASSGPPGRVVGELFF